This TCR beta chain was found in a study of shared clonotypes between healthy human individuals. The CDR3 spans 12 residues. CDR1 and CDR2 (germline): KGHSH, LQKENI. V was clipped by 5 bases and J by 9 bases; unmatched bases: 7. Clones were read by immunoSEQ multiplex PCR, and TCRdb kept only the in-frame ones, dropping some. The data show millions of clones, 95% seen once. The receptor was isolated from a man between 18 and 35 years old in good health. The source material was naive CD4+ T cells sorted from blood. Subset here: CD45RA+ positively selected. The genes are TRBV18 and TRBJ2-7, with 7 bases aligning to TRBD2. CDR3 bases: TGTGCCAGCTCAGCCGGGACTACCTCGCAGTACTTC. It translates to CASSAGTTSQYF.